The 23 T cell receptor beta chains given below trace back to one sample, sequenced in a study of circulating CD8 cells and anti-PD-1 response in melanoma. Live CD3+CD8+TCRalphabeta+ cells were sorted into four subsets by PD-1 and/or TIGIT. Using approximately 15 ng of total RNA, TCR libraries were made with the QIAseq Immune Repertoire TCR panel. TCRdb ran MiXCR on the reads and lists one entry per CDR3 protein. The sample shows 530 or so distinct CDR3 sequences, 10% of them seen only once. Sample: CD8+ T cells from PBMCs, taken at baseline or after one month of anti-PD-1 therapy (not recorded which). These receptors were taken from a human donor with melanoma.

This clonotype is medium-sized in the sample. This chain links TRBV19 with TRBJ2-2, with TRBD2 as a possible D gene (5 bases). Germline V gives CDR1 LNHDA, CDR2 SQIVND (reference sequence). This CDR3 has 14 amino acids. The germline V and J ends were trimmed by 4 bases and 6 bases, with 12 bases remaining between them. The CDR3, as DNA: TGTGCCAGTAGTAAACTGGGAGTCGCCGGGGAGCTGTTTTTT. Translated, it gives CASSKLGVAGELFF.

Within the sample, this clonotype is large (0.1 to 1%). The chain carries TRBV29-1 and TRBJ2-3; maybe TRBD2 (6 bases). This CDR3 contains 13 residues. V lost 4 bases and J 4 bases, leaving 12 bases between the germline ends. Germline assignment: CDR1 SQVTM and CDR2 ANQGSEA. Here the CDR3 reads CSVGRERSDTQYF. The CDR3 bases are TGCAGCGTTGGGAGGGAGAGGTCAGATACGCAGTATTTT.

This clonotype counts as large. The CDR3 here is CSARVVSGYEQYF. In DNA form, the CDR3 reads TGCAGTGCTAGAGTTGTCAGCGGGTACGAGCAGTACTTC. The chain links TRBV20-1 to TRBJ2-7; D is possibly TRBD2 (6 bases). Germline V CDR1 and CDR2: DFQATT, SNEGSKA (reference sequence). Trimming took off 1 base at V and 4 bases at J, with 11 bases between the two ends. CDR3 length: 13 residues.

The chain carries TRBV18 and TRBJ2-7, with D perhaps matching TRBD1 (6 bases). The CDR3 totals 14 residues. Trimming removed 3 bases at V and 6 bases at J, with 15 bases between. The germline CDR1 and CDR2 sequences are KGHSH and LQKENI. The CDR3 nucleotides are TGTGCCAGCTCACCCACAGGGTACTTCGGCGAGCAGTACTTC. Protein product: CASSPTGYFGEQYF.

In this sample, this clonotype is medium-sized (0.01 to 0.1%). The chain is built from TRBV12-3 or TRBV12-4 and TRBJ2-5; possibly TRBD2 for D (6 bases). The CDR3 covers 14 residues. The V end lost 6 bases, the J end lost 2 bases, and 13 bases lay between the germline ends. The CDR3 loop is CASSTQEGQETQYF. CDR3 nucleotides: TGTGCCAGCAGCACTCAGGAGGGGCAAGAGACCCAGTACTTC.

This clonotype is large (0.1 to 1%) within its sample. The V call is TRBV2, the J call TRBJ2-7; tentative D call: TRBD1 (6 bases). Trimming left V 7 bases short and J 7 bases short, with 14 bases between. This CDR3 contains 12 residues. Germline V gene sequence: CDR1 SNHLY, CDR2 FYNNEI. For the CDR3, the DNA is TGTGCCAGCAAACAGGGTCTACGGGAGCAGTACTTC. This sequence encodes CASKQGLREQYF.

This clonotype is medium-sized in the sample. The chain couples TRBV19 to TRBJ2-3; 7 positions match TRBD2. The germline CDR1 and CDR2 sequences are LNHDA and SQIVND (reference sequence). J gave up 3 bases and V 6 bases, and 9 bases lay outside the gene matches. The CDR3 length is 15 residues. The CDR3: CASSPTGGGTDTQYF. The DNA for the CDR3 is TGTGCCAGTAGCCCTACGGGGGGTGGTACAGATACGCAGTATTTT.

The table lists this clonotype with a few counts. The V and J genes are TRBV4-3 and TRBJ2-2; D might be TRBD2 (5 bases). The V end was cut by 0 bases, the J end by 0 bases, with 11 bases between. The V gene's germline CDR1 is LGHNA and CDR2 YSLEER. The CDR3 sequence is 17 residues long. The CDR3 is CASSQDSYGANTGELFF. The CDR3 DNA reads TGCGCCAGCAGCCAAGATAGCTACGGGGCGAACACCGGGGAGCTGTTTTTT.

In this sample, this clonotype is large. The V call is TRBV27, the J call TRBJ1-2; weak D call: TRBD1 (6 bases). CDR3 size: 14 residues. The V end was cut by 6 bases, the J end by 3 bases, with 14 bases between. Germline CDR1 reads MNHEY; CDR2 reads SMNVEV (reference sequence). The CDR3 DNA sequence: TGTGCCAGCAGCTACACAGGGAGCGACTATGGCTACACCTTC. Its translation: CASSYTGSDYGYTF.

By sample fraction, this clonotype is large. The chain couples TRBV19 to TRBJ2-7; D might be TRBD1 (5 bases). With 5 bases removed from V and 3 bases from J, the gap between germline ends came to 8 bases. From germline, CDR1 is LNHDA and CDR2 SQIVND (reference sequence). The CDR3 runs to 12 residues. This chain's CDR3 is CASSWGNYEQYF. CDR3 DNA sequence: TGTGCCAGTAGTTGGGGCAACTACGAGCAGTACTTC.

By proportion, this clonotype is large (0.1 to 1%). The chain links TRBV5-4 to TRBJ2-7, with D unresolved. Germline CDR1 and CDR2: SGHNT and YYREEE (reference sequence). The CDR3 is 12 residues long. V shed 3 bases and J shed 0 bases, with 4 bases lying between them. CDR3 loop: CASSSNSYEQYF. The CDR3 coding sequence is TGTGCCAGCAGCTCCAACTCCTACGAGCAGTACTTC.

V is TRBV11-2 and J is TRBJ2-7; D gene unclear. This CDR3 has 14 amino acids. Germline V gives CDR1 SGHAT, CDR2 FQNNGV. Trimming stripped 1 base from V and 4 bases from J, with 11 bases between. As DNA, the CDR3 is TGTGCCAGCAGCTTAGTGGGTAGAGGATACGAGCAGTACTTC. This codes for CASSLVGRGYEQYF.

By sample share, this clonotype is large. CDR3 sequence (DNA): TGCAGCGCAGGGGGTTGGGACACTGAAGCTTTCTTT. Its translation: CSAGGWDTEAFF. The V and J genes are TRBV29-1 and TRBJ1-1, with 7 positions matching TRBD1. V trimming: 7 bases; J trimming: 3 bases; junction bases outside the gene matches: 5. The CDR3 covers 12 residues. Germline V gene data show CDR1 as SQVTM and CDR2 as ANQGSEA.

This clonotype is large (0.1 to 1%) within its sample. The chain uses TRBV7-2 and TRBJ2-5; no reliable D call. Germline V gene data show CDR1 as SGHTA and CDR2 as FQGNSA. This CDR3 comprises 14 residues. Trimming stripped 7 bases from V and 5 bases from J, with 17 bases between. CDR3 bases: TGTGCCAGCACCCCAGAGGCGGCGAGGGAGACCCAGTACTTC. This encodes CASTPEAARETQYF.

Relative to its sample, this clonotype is large. The rearrangement links TRBV19 to TRBJ2-3; the D gene could be TRBD1 or TRBD2 (5 bases each). In germline, CDR1 is LNHDA, CDR2 SQIVND (reference sequence). The CDR3 consists of 16 residues. V was cut by 6 bases and J by 3 bases, with 19 bases left in between. CDR3 sequence (DNA): TGTGCCAGTAGCGACACCGGGACCGTCTGGACAGATACGCAGTATTTT. Its protein product is CASSDTGTVWTDTQYF.

This clonotype is categorized as medium-sized. V gene TRBV20-1 combines with J gene TRBJ1-1, with a tentative D call TRBD1 (5 bases). The germline V and J ends were trimmed by 0 bases and 7 bases, with 18 bases remaining between them. The CDR3 runs 15 residues. In germline, CDR1 is DFQATT, CDR2 SNEGSKA (reference sequence). Written as DNA, the CDR3 is TGCAGTGCTAGAGACCCAAGGGCCTCCAGGGATGAAGCTTTCTTT. Its translation is CSARDPRASRDEAFF.

By share of the sample, this clonotype is large. The V call is TRBV3-1, the J call TRBJ2-1; unclear D gene. The V gene's germline CDR1 is LGHDT and CDR2 YNNKEL (reference sequence). The CDR3 runs 16 residues. V was pared by 1 base and J by 0 bases, with 10 bases between. The CDR3 bases are TGTGCCAGCAGCCAAGGCGATGTCCCCTCCTACAATGAGCAGTTCTTC. This encodes CASSQGDVPSYNEQFF.

This clonotype occurred a few times. This may stem from a read error, because a much larger clone lies one nucleotide away. The V gene is TRBV5-5, the J gene TRBJ2-5; D remains unclear. Trimming stripped 0 bases from V and 2 bases from J, with 11 bases between. CDR1 SGHKS and CDR2 YYEKEE come from the germline V gene (reference sequence). The CDR3 runs to 15 residues. The DNA for the CDR3 is TGTGCCAGCAGCTTGGCCCAAGTCAGACAAGAGACCCAGTACTTC. It is translated as CASSLAQVRQETQYF.

The chain employs TRBV29-1 and TRBJ2-3; the D gene could be TRBD1 or TRBD2 (5 bases each). Germline-derived CDR1 and CDR2 are SQVTM and ANQGSEA. The V and J ends lost 6 bases and 3 bases respectively, with 13 bases between them. There are 13 residues in the CDR3. The CDR3 DNA is TGCAGCGTCTATCGGGACCCAACAGATACGCAGTATTTT. Translation: CSVYRDPTDTQYF.

The chain combines TRBV27 with TRBJ2-7; 9 bases are shared with TRBD2. Per the germline V gene, CDR1 is MNHEY and CDR2 is SMNVEV (reference sequence). This CDR3 spans 19 amino acids. The V segment lost 0 bases and the J segment 3 bases; nucleotides outside the gene matches: 15. The CDR3 loop is CASSLSAGLGTSPYYEQYF. As DNA, the CDR3 is TGTGCCAGCAGTTTATCGGCGGGTCTCGGGACTAGCCCCTACTACGAGCAGTACTTC.

This clonotype has only a few counts. It is likely a read error, because the conserved phenylalanine at the end of the CDR3 is missing. V usage is TRBV19 and J usage is TRBJ2-5, with a weak D call TRBD1 (6 bases). The V and J ends lost 5 bases and 1 base respectively, with 8 bases between them. CDR1 is LNHDA, CDR2 SQIVND, per germline (reference sequence). This CDR3 region has 13 residues. The CDR3 is CASSPDSQETQYS. The CDR3 coding sequence is TGTGCCAGTAGTCCGGACAGCCAAGAGACCCAGTACTCC.

This clonotype is termed large. The genes are TRBV28 and TRBJ1-2, with D maybe TRBD1 (6 bases). Between the trimmed V and J ends, which lost 2 bases and 8 bases, there was a span of 21 bases. Germline V gene data show CDR1 as MDHEN and CDR2 as SYDVKM. The CDR3 extends over 16 amino acids. The CDR3 region has the DNA TGTGCCAGCAGTTTACGGGATCTGGTGGGGGCGCGGGGCTACACCTTC. Protein: CASSLRDLVGARGYTF.

This clonotype is labeled as medium-sized (0.01 to 0.1%). The chain combines TRBV19 with TRBJ2-2; no clear D gene. Germline V gene lookup returns CDR1 LNHDA and CDR2 SQIVND (reference sequence). The germline V and J ends were trimmed by 8 bases and 5 bases, with 9 bases remaining between them. The CDR3 loop spans 12 amino acids. CDR3 sequence (DNA): TGTGCCAGTTCTTTCCCAACCGGGGAGCTGTTTTTT. Amino acids: CASSFPTGELFF.